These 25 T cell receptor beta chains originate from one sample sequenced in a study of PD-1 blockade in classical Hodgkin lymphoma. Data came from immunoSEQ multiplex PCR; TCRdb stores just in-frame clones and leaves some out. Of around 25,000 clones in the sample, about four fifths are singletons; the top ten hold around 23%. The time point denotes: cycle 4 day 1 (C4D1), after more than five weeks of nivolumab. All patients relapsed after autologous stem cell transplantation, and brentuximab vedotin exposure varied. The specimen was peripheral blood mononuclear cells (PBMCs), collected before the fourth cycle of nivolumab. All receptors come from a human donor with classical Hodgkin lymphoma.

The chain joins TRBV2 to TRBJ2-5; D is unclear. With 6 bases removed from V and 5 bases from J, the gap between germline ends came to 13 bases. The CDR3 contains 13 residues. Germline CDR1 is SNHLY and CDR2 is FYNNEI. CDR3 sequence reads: CASRERSWETQYF. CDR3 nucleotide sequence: TGTGCCAGCAGGGAGAGGTCTTGGGAGACCCAGTACTTC. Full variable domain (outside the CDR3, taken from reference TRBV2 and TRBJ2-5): EPEVTQTPSHQVTQMGQEVILRCVPISNHLYFYWYRQILGQKVEFLVSFYNNEISEKSEIFDDQFSVERPDGSNFTLKIRSTKLEDSAMYFCASRERSWETQYFGPGTRLLVL.

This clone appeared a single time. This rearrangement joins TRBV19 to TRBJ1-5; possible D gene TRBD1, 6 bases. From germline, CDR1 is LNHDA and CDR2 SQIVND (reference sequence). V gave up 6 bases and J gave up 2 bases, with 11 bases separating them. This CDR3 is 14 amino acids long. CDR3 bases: TGTGCCAGTAGGAGCAGGGGAGGCAATCAGCCCCAGCATTTT. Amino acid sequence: CASRSRGGNQPQHF.

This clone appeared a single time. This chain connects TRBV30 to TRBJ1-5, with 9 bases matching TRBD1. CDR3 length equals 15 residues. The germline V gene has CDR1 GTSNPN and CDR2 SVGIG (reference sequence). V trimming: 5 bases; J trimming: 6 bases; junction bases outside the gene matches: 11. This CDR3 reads CAWQDPGQGGQPQHF. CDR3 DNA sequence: TGTGCCTGGCAAGACCCGGGACAGGGCGGTCAGCCCCAGCATTTT.

The CDR3, as DNA: TGTGCCATCAGTGAGAAAGAAAAGCCGTTCTTC. This gives the protein CAISEKEKPFF. This chain uses TRBV10-3 with TRBJ2-1; D unclear. CDR1 and CDR2 from the germline V gene are ENHRY and SYGVKD. The V gene lost 2 bases and the J gene lost 15 bases, with 11 bases spanning the gap. This CDR3 is 11 amino acids long.

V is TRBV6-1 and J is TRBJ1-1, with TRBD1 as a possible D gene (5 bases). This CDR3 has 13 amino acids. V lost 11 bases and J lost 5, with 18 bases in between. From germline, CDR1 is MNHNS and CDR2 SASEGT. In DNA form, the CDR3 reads TGTGCCTCCCATGGGACTCGGATGACTGAAGCTTTCTTT. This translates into CASHGTRMTEAFF.

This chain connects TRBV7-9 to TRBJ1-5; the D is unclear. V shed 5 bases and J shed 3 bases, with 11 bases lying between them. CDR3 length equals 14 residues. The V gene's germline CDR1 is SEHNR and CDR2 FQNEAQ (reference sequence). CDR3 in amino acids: CASSRFGFNQPQHF. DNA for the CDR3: TGTGCCAGCAGCCGTTTTGGTTTCAATCAGCCCCAGCATTTT.

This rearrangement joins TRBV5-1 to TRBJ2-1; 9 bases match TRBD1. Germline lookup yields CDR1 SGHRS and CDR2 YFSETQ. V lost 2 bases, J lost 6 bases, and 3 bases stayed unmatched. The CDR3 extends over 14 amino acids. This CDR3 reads CASSFGTGLNEQFF. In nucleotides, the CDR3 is TGCGCCAGCAGCTTCGGGACAGGGCTCAATGAGCAGTTCTTC. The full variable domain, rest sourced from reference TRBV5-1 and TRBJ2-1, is KAGVTQTPRYLIKTRGQQVTLSCSPISGHRSVSWYQQTPGQGLQFLFEYFSETQRNKGNFPGRFSGRQFSNSRSEMNVSTLELGDSALYLCASSFGTGLNEQFFGPGTRLTVL.

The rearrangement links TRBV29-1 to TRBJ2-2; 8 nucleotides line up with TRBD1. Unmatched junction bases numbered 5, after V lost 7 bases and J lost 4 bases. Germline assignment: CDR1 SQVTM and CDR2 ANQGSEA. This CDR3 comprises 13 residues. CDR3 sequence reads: CSADRAGTGELFF. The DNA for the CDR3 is TGCAGCGCGGACAGGGCGGGCACCGGGGAGCTGTTTTTT.

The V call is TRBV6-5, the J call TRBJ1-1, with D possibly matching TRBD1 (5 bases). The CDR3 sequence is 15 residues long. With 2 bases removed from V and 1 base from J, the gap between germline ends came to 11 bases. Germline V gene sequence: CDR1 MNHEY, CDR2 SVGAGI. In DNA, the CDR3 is TGTGCCAGCAGTTACGCCCCGGGGGGGAACACTGAAGCTTTCTTT. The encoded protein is CASSYAPGGNTEAFF.

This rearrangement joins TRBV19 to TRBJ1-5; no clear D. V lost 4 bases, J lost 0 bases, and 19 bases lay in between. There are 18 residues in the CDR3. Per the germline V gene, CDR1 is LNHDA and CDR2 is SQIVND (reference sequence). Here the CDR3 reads CASSTTVVPSYSNQPQHF. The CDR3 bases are TGTGCCAGTAGTACAACCGTGGTCCCTTCATATAGCAATCAGCCCCAGCATTTT.

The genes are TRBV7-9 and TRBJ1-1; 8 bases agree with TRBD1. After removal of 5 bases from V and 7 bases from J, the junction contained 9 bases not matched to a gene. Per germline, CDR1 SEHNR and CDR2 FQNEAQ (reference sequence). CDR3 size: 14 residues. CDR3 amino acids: CASSGYRGDYEAFF. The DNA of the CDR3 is TGTGCCAGCAGCGGATACAGGGGGGACTATGAAGCTTTCTTT.

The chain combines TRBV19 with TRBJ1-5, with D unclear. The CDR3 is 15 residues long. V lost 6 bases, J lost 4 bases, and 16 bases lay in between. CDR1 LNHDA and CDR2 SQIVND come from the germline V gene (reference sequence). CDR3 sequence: CASRMVAGGNQPQHF. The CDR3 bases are TGTGCCAGTAGAATGGTCGCAGGAGGAAATCAGCCCCAGCATTTT.

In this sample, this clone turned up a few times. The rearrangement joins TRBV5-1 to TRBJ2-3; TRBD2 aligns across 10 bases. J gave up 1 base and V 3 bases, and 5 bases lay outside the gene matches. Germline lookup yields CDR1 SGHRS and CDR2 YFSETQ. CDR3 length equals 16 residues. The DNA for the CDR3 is TGCGCCAGCAGCTCAGCCGGACTAGCGGGCACAGATACGCAGTATTTT. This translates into CASSSAGLAGTDTQYF.

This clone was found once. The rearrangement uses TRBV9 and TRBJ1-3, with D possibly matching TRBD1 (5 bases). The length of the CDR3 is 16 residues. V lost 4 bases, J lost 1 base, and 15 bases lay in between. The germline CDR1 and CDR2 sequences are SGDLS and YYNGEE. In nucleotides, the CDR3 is TGTGCCAGCAGCCCTCTGGGACCTCTTTCTGGAAACACCATATATTTT. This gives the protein CASSPLGPLSGNTIYF.

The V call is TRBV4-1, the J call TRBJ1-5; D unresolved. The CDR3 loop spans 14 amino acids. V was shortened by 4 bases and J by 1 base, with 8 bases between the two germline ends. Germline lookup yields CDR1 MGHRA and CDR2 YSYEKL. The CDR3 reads CASSPTWSNQPQHF. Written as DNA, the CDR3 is TGCGCCAGCAGCCCGACCTGGAGCAATCAGCCCCAGCATTTT.

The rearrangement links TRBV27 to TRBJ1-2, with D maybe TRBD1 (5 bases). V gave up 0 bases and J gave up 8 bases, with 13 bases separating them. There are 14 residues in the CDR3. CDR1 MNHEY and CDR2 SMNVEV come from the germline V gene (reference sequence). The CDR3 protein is CASSLSFVGRGYTF. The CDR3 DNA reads TGTGCCAGCAGTTTATCCTTCGTGGGACGGGGCTACACCTTC.

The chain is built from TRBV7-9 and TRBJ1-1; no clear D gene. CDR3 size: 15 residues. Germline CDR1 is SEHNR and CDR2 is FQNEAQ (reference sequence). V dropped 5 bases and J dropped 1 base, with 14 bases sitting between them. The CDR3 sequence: CASSKEGLGNTEAFF. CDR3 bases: TGTGCCAGCAGCAAAGAGGGATTGGGGAACACTGAAGCTTTCTTT.

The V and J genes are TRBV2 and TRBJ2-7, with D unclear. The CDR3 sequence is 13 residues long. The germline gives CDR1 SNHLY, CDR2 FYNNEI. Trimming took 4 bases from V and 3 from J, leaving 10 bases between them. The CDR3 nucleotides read TGTGCCAGCAGTGTAGGGTTAGGCTACGAGCAGTACTTC. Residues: CASSVGLGYEQYF.

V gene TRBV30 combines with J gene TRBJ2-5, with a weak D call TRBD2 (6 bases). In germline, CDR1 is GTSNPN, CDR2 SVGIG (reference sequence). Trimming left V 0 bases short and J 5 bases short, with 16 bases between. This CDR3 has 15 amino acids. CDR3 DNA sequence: TGTGCCTGGAGTGTACCATCGGGACTCCGGGAGACCCAGTACTTC. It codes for CAWSVPSGLRETQYF.

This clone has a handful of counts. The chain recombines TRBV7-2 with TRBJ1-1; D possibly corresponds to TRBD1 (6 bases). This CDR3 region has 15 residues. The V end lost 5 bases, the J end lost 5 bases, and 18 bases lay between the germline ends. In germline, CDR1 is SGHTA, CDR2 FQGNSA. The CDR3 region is CASSPKGGGRTEAFF. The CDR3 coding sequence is TGTGCCAGCAGCCCCAAGGGAGGGGGAAGGACTGAAGCTTTCTTT.

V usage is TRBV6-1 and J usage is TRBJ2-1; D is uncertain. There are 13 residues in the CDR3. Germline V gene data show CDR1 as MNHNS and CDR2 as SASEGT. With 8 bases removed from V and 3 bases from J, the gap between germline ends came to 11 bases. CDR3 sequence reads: CASSLSDYNEQFF. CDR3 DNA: TGTGCCAGCTCCTTATCGGACTACAATGAGCAGTTCTTC.

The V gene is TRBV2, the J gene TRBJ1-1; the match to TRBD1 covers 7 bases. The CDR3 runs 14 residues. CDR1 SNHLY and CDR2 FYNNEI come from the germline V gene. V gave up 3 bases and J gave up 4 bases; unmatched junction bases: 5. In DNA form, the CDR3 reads TGTGCCAGCAGTGACGTATCAGGGGGCACTGAAGCTTTCTTT. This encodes CASSDVSGGTEAFF.

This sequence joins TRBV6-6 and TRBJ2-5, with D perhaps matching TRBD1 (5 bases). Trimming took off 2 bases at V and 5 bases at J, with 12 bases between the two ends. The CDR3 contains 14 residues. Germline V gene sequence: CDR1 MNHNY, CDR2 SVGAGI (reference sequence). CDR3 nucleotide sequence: TGTGCCAGCAGTTACGACGACAGTAAGGAGACCCAGTACTTC. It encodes CASSYDDSKETQYF.

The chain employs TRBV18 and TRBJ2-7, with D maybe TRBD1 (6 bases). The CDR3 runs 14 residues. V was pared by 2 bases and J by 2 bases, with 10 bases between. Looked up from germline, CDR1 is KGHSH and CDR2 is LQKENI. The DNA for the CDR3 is TGTGCCAGCTCACCAAGGCAGGGGACCTACGAGCAGTACTTC. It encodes CASSPRQGTYEQYF.

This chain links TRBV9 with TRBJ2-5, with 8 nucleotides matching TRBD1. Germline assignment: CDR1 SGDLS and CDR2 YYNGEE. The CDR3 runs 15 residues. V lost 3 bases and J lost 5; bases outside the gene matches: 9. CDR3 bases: TGTGCCAGCAGCGCAGACAGGGGTCTAGGTGAGACCCAGTACTTC. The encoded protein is CASSADRGLGETQYF.